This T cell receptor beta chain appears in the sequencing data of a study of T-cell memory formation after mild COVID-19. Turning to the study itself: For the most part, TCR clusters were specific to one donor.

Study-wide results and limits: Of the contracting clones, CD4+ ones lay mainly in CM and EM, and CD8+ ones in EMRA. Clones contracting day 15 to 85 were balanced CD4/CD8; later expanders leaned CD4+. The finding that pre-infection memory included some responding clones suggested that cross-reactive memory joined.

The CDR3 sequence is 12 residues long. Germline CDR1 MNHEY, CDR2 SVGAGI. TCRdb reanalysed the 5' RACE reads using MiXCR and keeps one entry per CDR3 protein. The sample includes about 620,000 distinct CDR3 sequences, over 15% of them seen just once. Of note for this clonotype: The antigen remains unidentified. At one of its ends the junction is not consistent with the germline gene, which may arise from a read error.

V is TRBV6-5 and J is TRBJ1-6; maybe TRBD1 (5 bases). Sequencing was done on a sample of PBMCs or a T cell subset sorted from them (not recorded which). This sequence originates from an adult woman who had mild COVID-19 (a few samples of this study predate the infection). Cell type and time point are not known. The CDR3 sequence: CASIPAGGSLNF. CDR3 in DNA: TGTGCCAGCATTCCGGCGGGGGGATCCCTCAACTTT.